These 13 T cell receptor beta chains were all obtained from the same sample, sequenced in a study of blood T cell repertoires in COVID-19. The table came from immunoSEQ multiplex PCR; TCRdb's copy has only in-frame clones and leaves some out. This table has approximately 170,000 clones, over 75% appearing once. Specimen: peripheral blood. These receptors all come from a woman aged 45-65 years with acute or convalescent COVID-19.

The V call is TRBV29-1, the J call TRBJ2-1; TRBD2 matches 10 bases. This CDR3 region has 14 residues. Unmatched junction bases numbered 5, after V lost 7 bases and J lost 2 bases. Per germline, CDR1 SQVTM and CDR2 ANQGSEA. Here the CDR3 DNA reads TGCAGCGATAGCGGGAGGAGCCCCTACAATGAGCAGTTCTTC. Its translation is CSDSGRSPYNEQFF.

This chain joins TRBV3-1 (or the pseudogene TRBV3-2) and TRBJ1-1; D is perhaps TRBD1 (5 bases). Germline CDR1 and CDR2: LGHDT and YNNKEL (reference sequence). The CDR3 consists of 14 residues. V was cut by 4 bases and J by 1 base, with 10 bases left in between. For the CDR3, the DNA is TGTGCCAGCAGCCTGGGGCAGTCGAACACTGAAGCTTTCTTT. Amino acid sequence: CASSLGQSNTEAFF.

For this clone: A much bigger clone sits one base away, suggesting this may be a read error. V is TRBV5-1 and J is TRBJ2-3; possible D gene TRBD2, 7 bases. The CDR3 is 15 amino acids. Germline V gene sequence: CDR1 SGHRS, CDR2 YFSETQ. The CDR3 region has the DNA TGCCCCCCCGGCGGGGAGGGGGGGCCCGGAGATACGCAGTATTTT. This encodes CPPGGEGGPGDTQYF.

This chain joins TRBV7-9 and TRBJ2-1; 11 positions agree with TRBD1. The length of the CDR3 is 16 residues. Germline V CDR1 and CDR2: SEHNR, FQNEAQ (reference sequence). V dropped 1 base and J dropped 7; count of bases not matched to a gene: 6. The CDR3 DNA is TGTGCCAGCAGCTTAGGGGGACAGGGGGTTTTTAATGAGCAGTTCTTC. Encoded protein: CASSLGGQGVFNEQFF.

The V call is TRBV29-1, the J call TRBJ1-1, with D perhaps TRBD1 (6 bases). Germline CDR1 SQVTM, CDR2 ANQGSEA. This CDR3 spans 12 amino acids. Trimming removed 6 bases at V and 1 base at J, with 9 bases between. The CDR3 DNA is TGCAGCGTGGGACAAACGAACACTGAAGCTTTCTTT. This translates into CSVGQTNTEAFF.

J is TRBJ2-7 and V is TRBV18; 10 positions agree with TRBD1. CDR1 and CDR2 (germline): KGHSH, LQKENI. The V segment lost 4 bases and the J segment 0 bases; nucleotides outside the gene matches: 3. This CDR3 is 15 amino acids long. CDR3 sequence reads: CASSRTGGSSYEQYF. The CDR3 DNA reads TGTGCCAGCTCACGGACAGGGGGTTCCTCCTACGAGCAGTACTTC.

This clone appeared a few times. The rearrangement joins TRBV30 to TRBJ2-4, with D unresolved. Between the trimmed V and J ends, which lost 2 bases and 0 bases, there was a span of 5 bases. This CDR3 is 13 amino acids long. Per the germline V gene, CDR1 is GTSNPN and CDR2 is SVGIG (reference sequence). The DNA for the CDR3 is TGTGCCTGGAGTTACGGAGCCAAAAACATTCAGTACTTC. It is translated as CAWSYGAKNIQYF. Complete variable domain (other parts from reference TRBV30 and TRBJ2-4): SQTIHQWPATLVQPVGSPLSLECTVEGTSNPNLYWYRQAAGRGLQLLFYSVGIGQISSEVPQNLSASRPQDRQFILSSKKLLLSDSGFYLCAWSYGAKNIQYFGAGTRLSVL.

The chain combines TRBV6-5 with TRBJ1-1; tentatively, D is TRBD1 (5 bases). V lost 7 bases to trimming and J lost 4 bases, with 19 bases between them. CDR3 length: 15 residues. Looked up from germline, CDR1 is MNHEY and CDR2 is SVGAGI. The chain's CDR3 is CASTSGPEGTTEAFF. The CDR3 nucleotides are TGTGCCAGCACCTCAGGGCCGGAGGGTACCACTGAAGCTTTCTTT.

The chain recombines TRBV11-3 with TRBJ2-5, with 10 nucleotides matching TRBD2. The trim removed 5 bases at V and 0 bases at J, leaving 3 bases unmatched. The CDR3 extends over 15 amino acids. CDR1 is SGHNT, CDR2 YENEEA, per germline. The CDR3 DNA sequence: TGTGCCAGCAGCCCGGGACTAGCGAACCAAGAGACCCAGTACTTC. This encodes CASSPGLANQETQYF.

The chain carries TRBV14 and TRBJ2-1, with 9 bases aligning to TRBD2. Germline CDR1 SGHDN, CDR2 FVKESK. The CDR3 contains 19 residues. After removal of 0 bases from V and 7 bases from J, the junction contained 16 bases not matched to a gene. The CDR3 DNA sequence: TGTGCCAGCAGCCAAGATACGTTGGGCGGGAGGGTGTATGGAAATGAGCAGTTCTTC. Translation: CASSQDTLGGRVYGNEQFF.

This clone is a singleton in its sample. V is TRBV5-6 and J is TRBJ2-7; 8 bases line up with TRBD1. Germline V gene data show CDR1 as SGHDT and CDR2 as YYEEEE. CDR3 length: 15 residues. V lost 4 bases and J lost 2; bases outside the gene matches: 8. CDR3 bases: TGTGCCAGCAGCCAAGGGACAGGAGCTCCCTACGAGCAGTACTTC. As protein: CASSQGTGAPYEQYF.

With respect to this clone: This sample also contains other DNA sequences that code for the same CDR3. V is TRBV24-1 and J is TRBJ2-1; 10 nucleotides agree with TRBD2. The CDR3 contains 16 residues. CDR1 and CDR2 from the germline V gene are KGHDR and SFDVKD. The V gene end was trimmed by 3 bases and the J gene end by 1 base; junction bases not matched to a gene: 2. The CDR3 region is CATSDKLAGSYNEQFF. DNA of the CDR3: TGTGCCACCAGTGATAAACTAGCGGGATCCTACAATGAGCAGTTCTTC.

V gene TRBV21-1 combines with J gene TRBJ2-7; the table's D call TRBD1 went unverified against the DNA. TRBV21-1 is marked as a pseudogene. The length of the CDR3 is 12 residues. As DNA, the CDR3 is TGTGCCGGGACTGACAGGGCCTACGAGCAGTACTTC. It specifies CAGTDRAYEQYF.